This TCR beta chain was obtained from a study of tumor-infiltrating lymphocytes in primary liver carcinoma (dated by TCRdb to 2016 to 2017). At the level of the whole study: Of the five patients (three men and two women, aged 30 to 69 years), four had hepatocellular carcinoma and one had combined HCC and intrahepatic cholangiocarcinoma. The five patients had tumors staged T1-T3 N0M0, with maximum diameters ranging from roughly 4.2 to 11 cm. Each sample produced roughly 3.5 to 7.13 million productive TCRbeta reads, and read depth showed no significant difference between tissue types. The study combined TCRbeta repertoire sequencing, expression microarrays and whole-exome sequencing across five regions of each liver tumor, with adjacent normal tissue and blood. A total of 35 or so specimens from 5 patients went through TCRbeta repertoire sequencing, namely 25 tumor regions, 5 adjacent noncancerous liver tissues and 5 peripheral blood samples. To link TCRbeta repertoire diversity with the local molecular phenotype, the approximately 23 tumor region samples were profiled using Agilent mRNA microarrays. Reproducibility between technical replicate repertoires was high, with correlation coefficients above 0.95 and mean shared-clone rates around 0.88. On the study overall, not on this receptor specifically: Only the TCR beta chain was sequenced, so true repertoire diversity is likely underestimated because unpaired alpha chains were not captured. Consistent with antigen-driven expansion, pairs of tumor regions showed higher repertoire overlap (mean roughly 36%) than either tumor-adjacent pairs (around 17%) or tumor-blood pairs (around 14%). Only about 7.5-25% of top clones were found in all five regions of a tumor, suggesting spatial heterogeneity of tumor-infiltrating T cells. With just 4 or 5 patients in the study, the authors point out that the findings should be validated in a larger study. The top 250 clones accounted for a significantly greater share of the repertoire in tumors than in blood (p = 0.039). Bulk unsorted samples precluded comparing CD4+ and CD8+ T cell repertoires.

Without any cell sorting, total RNA and DNA were extracted together from roughly 20-30 mg of bulk tissue using the AllPrep DNA/RNA mini kit. Between late 2015 and early 2016, roughly 5 patients in China with histopathologically diagnosed primary liver carcinoma had their tumors surgically resected. Patients had chronic HBV infection and were treatment-naive at sampling. Each tumor was sampled at five spatially separated regions: the tumor centre plus the superior, inferior, left-lateral and right-lateral poles. Histological examination found more than 75% viable tumor cells in every tumor sample. Each fresh piece of tumor and adjacent tissue was cut in two, with one half stored in RNAlater at -80 degrees C and the other half sent for histology. Ends trimmed: V by 3 bases, J by 8 bases; bases unmatched to a gene: 8. CDR1 SQVTM and CDR2 ANQGSEA are derived from the germline V gene. The CDR3, cysteine through phenylalanine, is 15 amino acids long. Only the CDR3 portion is preserved as DNA: 45 bases, with reading frame beginning at the first base.

Starting from approximately 460 ng total RNA, TCRbeta-specific cDNA was produced by reverse transcription with a constant-region primer and ProtoScript II reverse transcriptase. The TCRbeta libraries were prepared through three rounds of nested multiplex PCR following a slightly modified ARM-PCR procedure. Each of the first two PCR rounds ran for roughly 11 cycles and used multiplex TRBV1-TRBV30 forward primers together with a Cbeta reverse primer. Sample barcodes and Illumina adapters were attached in a final 25-cycle PCR using Deep VentR polymerase. Amplicons of 200-500 bp were gel-purified with a QIAquick gel extraction kit before sequencing. The TCRbeta amplicons were sequenced with 250-bp paired-end reads on an Illumina HiSeq 2500. The source study handled its data this way. Quality trimming of reads was performed with Trimmomatic v0.33, and paired reads were merged with FLASH v1.2.11 so that full CDR3 sequences could be recovered. V, D and J germline segments were assigned to the rearranged TCRbeta sequences using MiGEC v1.2.1b. VDJtools v1.0.0 computed clonotype statistics and Shannon-Wiener diversity indices. To reduce sampling bias, subsequent analyses other than the diversity analysis used only the 250 most abundant clonotypes in each sample. TCRdb handled the public reads itself, with Q25 trimming in fastp and clone calling in MiXCR, and kept productive beta chains. Rows matching on CDR3 protein sequence are summarized as one entry with the most common DNA and genes. Here the V and J calls rest on TCRdb's processing, not on the authors' analysis. The sample table shows around 60,000 distinct CDR3 sequences, and 71% are seen once. 40% of the sample belongs to the ten largest clones.

In this sample, this clonotype turned up many times. Its antigen is currently not known. Base qualities were left out, and no much larger clone turns up one base away. The sample consisted of liver tumor tissue from sampling region 4. The sample's cell subset or site, from its label and the paper: tumor region T4, right-lateral pole. The rearranged chain carries TRBV29-1 and TRBJ2-1; TRBD1 matches 12 bases in the middle. This TCR was recovered from a middle-aged man with primary liver carcinoma and hepatitis B virus infection. In nucleotides, the sequence is TGCAGCGTTGAGTTCGGGACAGGGGGCTTTTATGAGCAGTTCTTC. Translated, this gives CSVEFGTGGFYEQFF.